This entry concerns a single T cell receptor (beta chain). The data were obtained in a study of blood T cells in healthy people across ages. Sample-barcoded 5' priming and a J-beta primer mix drove a second PCR of 7 to 11 cycles. Researchers report that a template-switch adaptor with 12 random nucleotides tagged each cDNA molecule. There were at least 3 million CDR3-containing paired-end reads obtained from each sample. TCRdb analysed the 5' RACE reads with MiXCR anew, one entry per CDR3 protein. Among 1 million or so distinct CDR3 sequences listed, 45% were seen once. The CDR3 has 19 amino acids. Per the germline V gene, CDR1 is SGHDN and CDR2 is FVKESK.

V gene TRBV14 combines with J gene TRBJ2-4; 12 bases match TRBD2. The DNA end favors TRBJ2-7, so the J call may be wrong. The receptor's source is a woman aged 55 to 70 in good health. What was sequenced was blood. The CDR3 reads CASSRRRTSGTPTSYEQYF. The CDR3 nucleotides read TGTGCCAGCAGCCGACGTCGGACTAGCGGGACCCCCACTTCCTACGAGCAGTACTTC.